The clone carrying this T cell receptor (beta chain) has just a few counts. Antigen: not known. A read error is possible here, since a much larger clone lies one base away. A modified ARM-PCR protocol with three rounds of nested PCR amplified TCRbeta. TCRdb passed the multiplex PCR reads through MiXCR, listing each CDR3 protein once. The data hold about 85,000 distinct CDR3 sequences, with roughly three fifths observed a single time. RNA was extracted from bulk tissue without any cell sorting. Germline assignment: CDR1 SGHDT and CDR2 YYEEEE. The CDR3 covers 12 residues. These data originate in a study of tumor and adjacent non-tumor tissue in lung cancer. About the study: Stage I to III disease affected about ten men and roughly five women aged roughly 30 to 76. Study-level results: Significantly higher TCR diversity was found in tumor than normal lung.

The TCR was taken from a man aged 65 to 85 with non-small cell lung cancer. Sequencing was carried out using lung tumor tissue. The V gene is TRBV5-6, the J gene TRBJ1-2; D might be TRBD1 (5 bases). The CDR3 is CVSSLGLYGYTF. Written as DNA, the CDR3 is TGTGTCAGCAGCTTGGGGCTCTATGGCTACACCTTC. Full variable domain (remainder filled in from reference TRBV5-6 and TRBJ1-2): DAGVTQSPTHLIKTRGQQVTLRCSPKSGHDTVSWYQQALGQGPQFIFQYYEEEERQRGNFPDRFSGHQFPNYSSELNVNALLLGDSALYLCVSSLGLYGYTFGSGTRLTVV.